A single sample is the source of the 26 T cell receptor beta chains below, sequenced in a study of CD8+ T cells in alopecia areata. Extraction and reverse transcription of RNA yielded cDNA as the sequencing template. Using immunoSEQ multiplex PCR, the repertoire was profiled, and TCRdb retains in-frame clones only, with some absent. The table records roughly 180,000 clones, approximately 62% of them present only once. The input for sequencing was CD4+ T cells sorted from blood, taken at week 0. Receptors were obtained from a human donor with alopecia areata.

This clone was seen just once. This chain connects TRBV7-7 to TRBJ2-5; TRBD1 matches at 12 bases. Per germline, CDR1 SSHAT and CDR2 FNYEAQ (reference sequence). Trimming took 3 bases from V and 5 from J; bases not matched to a gene: 4. There are 15 residues in the CDR3. DNA of the CDR3: TGTGCCAGCAGCTTCGGGACAGGGGGCGGGGAGACCCAGTACTTC. Translating gives CASSFGTGGGETQYF. Using reference TRBV7-7 and TRBJ2-5 for the parts outside the CDR3, the full variable domain is GAGVSQSPRYKVTKRGQDVTLRCDPISSHATLYWYQQALGQGPEFLTYFNYEAQPDKSGLPSDRFSAERPEGSISTLTIQRTEQRDSAMYRCASSFGTGGGETQYFGPGTRLLVL.

The count of this clone is one. The chain uses TRBV5-4 and TRBJ1-4; D is uncertain. Trimming stripped 1 base from V and 4 bases from J, with 8 bases between. CDR1 and CDR2 from the germline V gene are SGHNT and YYREEE (reference sequence). The CDR3 is made up of 14 amino acids. CDR3: CASSLSGFNEKLFF. CDR3 nucleotide sequence: TGTGCCAGCAGCTTGTCCGGATTTAATGAAAAACTGTTTTTT.

This clone was observed a handful of times. V is TRBV11-3 and J is TRBJ1-2; D is uncertain. In germline, CDR1 is SGHNT, CDR2 YENEEA. This CDR3 has 13 amino acids. V lost 4 bases, J lost 8 bases, and 14 bases lay in between. Written as DNA, the CDR3 is TGTGCCAGCAGCTCCCGGGGATCGGAAGGCTACACCTTC. Its translation: CASSSRGSEGYTF.

The chain combines TRBV11-1 with TRBJ1-6, with 7 positions matching TRBD1. This CDR3 region has 17 residues. Per the germline V gene, CDR1 is SGHAT and CDR2 is FQDESV (reference sequence). With 2 bases clipped from V and 6 bases from J, the junction kept 10 bases outside the gene matches. CDR3: CASSLFSGGRLNSPLHF. CDR3 in DNA: TGTGCCAGCAGCTTATTTTCAGGGGGACGGCTTAATTCACCCCTCCACTTT.

Only a few counts were recorded for this clone. The rearrangement uses TRBV2 and TRBJ2-5; 9 nucleotides align to TRBD2. The CDR3 covers 15 residues. J lost 9 bases, V lost 1 base, and 9 bases had no gene match. The germline V gene encodes CDR1 SNHLY and CDR2 FYNNEI. The CDR3 loop is CASSEEPSGDLAQYF. DNA for the CDR3: TGTGCCAGCAGTGAAGAGCCTAGCGGGGACCTGGCCCAGTACTTC.

The J gene is TRBJ1-1, the V gene TRBV29-1, with no clear D. The CDR3 is 12 amino acids. CDR1 and CDR2 from the germline V gene are SQVTM and ANQGSEA. V lost 7 bases, J lost 4 bases, and 13 bases lay in between. This CDR3 is CSGGSMSTEAFF. DNA for the CDR3: TGCAGCGGGGGATCGATGAGCACTGAAGCTTTCTTT.

The CDR3 nucleotides are TGTGCCTGGAGTGCCCGACAGGCCTCCGAGCAGTACTTC. Amino acids: CAWSARQASEQYF. J is TRBJ2-7 and V is TRBV30; perhaps TRBD1 as D (6 bases). Trimming took 1 base from V and 6 from J, leaving 13 bases between them. The germline gives CDR1 GTSNPN, CDR2 SVGIG (reference sequence). This CDR3 is 13 amino acids long. Complete variable domain (other parts from reference TRBV30 and TRBJ2-7): SQTIHQWPATLVQPVGSPLSLECTVEGTSNPNLYWYRQAAGRGLQLLFYSVGIGQISSEVPQNLSASRPQDRQFILSSKKLLLSDSGFYLCAWSARQASEQYFGPGTRLTVT.

Only a few counts were recorded for this clone. CDR3 amino acids: CSAHLQGYGYTF. In DNA, the CDR3 is TGCAGCGCCCATCTCCAGGGGTATGGCTACACCTTC. J is TRBJ1-2 and V is TRBV29-1; D may be TRBD1 (6 bases). This CDR3 has 12 residues. CDR1 and CDR2 (germline): SQVTM, ANQGSEA. Trimming cost V 7 bases and J 5 bases, with 14 bases left between them.

This chain uses TRBV30 with TRBJ1-4; 8 bases align to TRBD1. This CDR3 spans 14 amino acids. Germline CDR1 GTSNPN, CDR2 SVGIG (reference sequence). With V trimmed by 2 bases and J by 8 bases, 7 bases remained unmatched. The CDR3 DNA is TGTGCCTGGAGTCGGCCAGGGGGCAGGGAAAAACTGTTTTTT. Translated: CAWSRPGGREKLFF.

The chain joins TRBV7-3 to TRBJ2-7, with 7 bases aligning to TRBD1. CDR1 is SGHTA, CDR2 FQGTGA, per germline. The CDR3 has 13 amino acids. V dropped 4 bases and J dropped 6; count of bases not matched to a gene: 6. CDR3 amino acids: CASSYRQGTEQYF. The CDR3 DNA follows: TGTGCCAGCAGCTACAGACAGGGTACCGAGCAGTACTTC.

The chain carries TRBV7-7 and TRBJ2-3; D tentatively reads TRBD1 or TRBD2 (5 bases each). V gave up 6 bases and J gave up 3 bases, with 10 bases separating them. The CDR3 length is 13 residues. The germline V gene encodes CDR1 SSHAT and CDR2 FNYEAQ (reference sequence). CDR3 nucleotides: TGTGCCAGCAGTGAGAGGGGAACAGATACGCAGTATTTT. Translated, it gives CASSERGTDTQYF.

V and J are TRBV4-3 and TRBJ2-5; 8 bases are a match to TRBD2. CDR3 size: 14 residues. Germline values: CDR1 LGHNA, CDR2 YSLEER. Germline trimming cut 3 bases from V and 4 bases from J; bases unmatched to any gene: 4. Written as DNA, the CDR3 is TGCGCCAGCAGCCAGGGACTAGGCCGAGAGACCCAGTACTTC. Its translation is CASSQGLGRETQYF.

This clone occurred a few times. The chain uses TRBV2 and TRBJ1-5; D not certain. Germline CDR1 and CDR2: SNHLY and FYNNEI. The CDR3 sequence is 15 residues long. V was clipped by 3 bases and J by 5 bases, with 14 bases between them. The CDR3 nucleotides read TGTGCCAGCAGTGAGTCCCCGAGCGGGGATCAGCCCCAGCATTTT. It translates to CASSESPSGDQPQHF.

The chain links TRBV5-1 to TRBJ2-7; D is perhaps TRBD2 (5 bases). This CDR3 is 12 amino acids long. Looked up from germline, CDR1 is SGHRS and CDR2 is YFSETQ. V was pared by 4 bases and J by 9 bases, with 14 bases between. The CDR3 DNA reads as TGCGCCAGCAGCCAGGAGGAGTCTGTGCAGTACTTC. Protein product: CASSQEESVQYF.

V is TRBV6-5 and J is TRBJ1-1; D not resolved. V lost 5 bases and J lost 4, with 11 bases in between. The CDR3 runs 13 residues. Germline V gene data show CDR1 as MNHEY and CDR2 as SVGAGI. The CDR3 reads CASSRTWGTEAFF. CDR3 in DNA: TGTGCCAGCAGTCGTACTTGGGGCACTGAAGCTTTCTTT.

This rearrangement joins TRBV5-6 to TRBJ2-4; maybe TRBD1 (5 bases). The length of the CDR3 is 14 residues. With 4 bases removed from V and 8 bases from J, the gap between germline ends came to 16 bases. Per germline, CDR1 SGHDT and CDR2 YYEEEE. CDR3 nucleotide sequence: TGTGCCAGCAGCACTGGCAGGGCTGTAGACATTCAGTACTTC. Its protein is CASSTGRAVDIQYF.

The V call is TRBV19, the J call TRBJ2-7; D not certain. V was pared by 0 bases and J by 3 bases, with 12 bases between. The V gene's germline CDR1 is LNHDA and CDR2 SQIVND (reference sequence). The CDR3 has 15 amino acids. CDR3 in amino acids: CASSIDPTPIYEQYF. The CDR3 bases are TGTGCCAGTAGTATAGATCCGACCCCGATCTACGAGCAGTACTTC.

The chain employs TRBV6-5 and TRBJ2-5; D remains ambiguous. Germline CDR1 is MNHEY and CDR2 is SVGAGI. V dropped 0 bases and J dropped 4 bases, with 9 bases sitting between them. CDR3 length: 14 amino acids. CDR3 DNA: TGTGCCAGCAGTTACTCGAGGCAATTAGAGACCCAGTACTTC. It codes for CASSYSRQLETQYF.

The rearrangement joins TRBV29-1 to TRBJ2-3; D is perhaps TRBD1 (6 bases). The CDR3 consists of 14 residues. Germline lookup yields CDR1 SQVTM and CDR2 ANQGSEA. V gave up 3 bases and J gave up 2 bases, with 12 bases separating them. The CDR3 loop is CSVDQGRATDTQYF. CDR3 DNA: TGCAGCGTTGATCAGGGGCGCGCCACAGATACGCAGTATTTT.

This rearrangement joins TRBV30 to TRBJ2-7; 8 bases align to TRBD2. The germline V gene encodes CDR1 GTSNPN and CDR2 SVGIG (reference sequence). The CDR3 extends over 14 amino acids. V gave up 5 bases and J gave up 3 bases; unmatched junction bases: 9. The CDR3 DNA is TGTGCCTGGGACCGGGGGGGATCAAGCTACGAGCAGTACTTC. Translating it yields CAWDRGGSSYEQYF.

The CDR3: CASSLLVAAVADEQFF. CDR3 DNA sequence: TGTGCCAGCAGCTTGTTGGTGGCAGCGGTAGCAGATGAGCAGTTCTTC. The chain combines TRBV5-5 with TRBJ2-1, with a tentative D call TRBD2 (5 bases). The CDR3 is 16 amino acids. V was trimmed by 1 base and J by 8 bases, leaving 19 bases between them. Germline V gene data show CDR1 as SGHKS and CDR2 as YYEKEE (reference sequence).

As to this clone: The same CDR3 arises from other DNA sequences in this sample as well. The chain is built from TRBV29-1 and TRBJ2-5, with D tentatively TRBD1 (6 bases). Germline CDR1 is SQVTM and CDR2 is ANQGSEA. CDR3 length equals 11 residues. V was trimmed by 6 bases and J by 4 bases, leaving 9 bases between them. For the CDR3, the DNA is TGCAGCGTCCTCAGGGGAGAGACCCAGTACTTC. Its translation is CSVLRGETQYF.

V usage is TRBV25-1 and J usage is TRBJ1-6; D might be TRBD1 (5 bases). V was clipped by 8 bases and J by 0 bases, with 11 bases between them. This CDR3 has 15 residues. Germline values: CDR1 MGHDK, CDR2 SYGVNS. CDR3 amino acids: CASRRDSSYNSPLHF. CDR3 nucleotide sequence: TGTGCCAGCCGGCGAGACAGCTCCTATAATTCACCCCTCCACTTT.

The V and J genes are TRBV29-1 and TRBJ2-1; TRBD2 matches at 8 bases. V gave up 7 bases and J gave up 6 bases; unmatched junction bases: 8. This CDR3 comprises 13 residues. Germline V gene lookup returns CDR1 SQVTM and CDR2 ANQGSEA. The DNA for the CDR3 is TGCAGCGGGACCCGGGGGGGAATCAATGAGCAGTTCTTC. Translated: CSGTRGGINEQFF.

Only a few counts were recorded for this clone. The V gene is TRBV5-1, the J gene TRBJ2-1; D gene uncertain. The CDR3 covers 15 residues. V was clipped by 0 bases and J by 2 bases, with 9 bases between them. In germline, CDR1 is SGHRS, CDR2 YFSETQ. CDR3 nucleotide sequence: TGCGCCAGCAGCTTGGACCTGGATCCCTACAATGAGCAGTTCTTC. As protein: CASSLDLDPYNEQFF.

The chain couples TRBV30 to TRBJ2-1; 8 positions agree with TRBD1. Germline CDR1 GTSNPN, CDR2 SVGIG (reference sequence). The length of the CDR3 is 16 residues. Trimming took 4 bases from V and 0 from J; bases not matched to a gene: 8. CDR3 nucleotides: TGTGCCTGGAATCACAGGACAGGGAGCTCCTACAATGAGCAGTTCTTC. Protein: CAWNHRTGSSYNEQFF.